This record looks at one TCR beta chain sequence and its context. What it recognizes is unknown. Sequenced with the Oncomine TCR Beta short-read assay was DNA taken from cultured CD4+ T cells. TCRdb called the PCR reads again in MiXCR, with one record for every CDR3 protein. The sample has some 11,000 distinct CDR3 sequences, 70% to 75% seen once; the top ten hold 12%. Treatment of the sample: approximately 9-day PBMC culture with coronavirus spike peptide pools or control peptides (ViraFEST assay). This sample was included in a study of vaccination and CD4 T cells after COVID-19. V was clipped by 8 bases and J by 5 bases, with 10 bases between them. Per germline, CDR1 GTSNPN and CDR2 SVGIG (reference sequence). This CDR3 is 11 amino acids long.

What was sequenced was CD4+ T cells from blood, cultured in vitro. The receptor comes from a human donor who had recovered from COVID-19. The chain is built from TRBV30 and TRBJ2-1, with no clear D. CDR3 DNA sequence: TGTGCCAGCTCCTTGAACAATGAGCAGTTCTTC. It translates to CASSLNNEQFF.